Shown below are 15 T cell receptor beta chains from a single sample sequenced in a study of vaccination and CD4 T cells after COVID-19. Sequenced with the Oncomine TCR Beta short-read assay was DNA taken from cultured CD4+ T cells. MiXCR, run by TCRdb on the PCR reads, gives a single entry per CDR3 protein. The sample yields some 10,000 distinct CDR3 sequences, 46% seen once. Antigens for these TCRs are unknown. As for treatment: roughly ten-day PBMC culture with coronavirus spike peptide pools or control peptides (ViraFEST assay). Material: CD4+ T cells from blood, cultured in vitro. The origin of the receptors is a human donor who had recovered from COVID-19.

Only one count was recorded for this clonotype. V is TRBV11-3 and J is TRBJ2-1, with D perhaps assigned TRBD1 or TRBD2 (6 bases each). This CDR3 region has 20 residues. Germline values: CDR1 SGHNT, CDR2 YENEEA. V lost 7 bases and J lost 8, with 36 bases in between. CDR3 in DNA: TGTGCCAGCACCCACCTAGGATGGGGGGCCCCAAGGGCGAATTACGATGAGCAGTTCTTC. Translating it yields CASTHLGWGAPRANYDEQFF.

The chain links TRBV18 to TRBJ1-2, with 10 bases matching TRBD1. Losses at the gene ends were 3 bases for V and 9 bases for J; bases not matched to a gene: 7. This CDR3 has 14 residues. From germline, CDR1 is KGHSH and CDR2 LQKENI. CDR3 DNA sequence: TGTGCCAGCTCACCGGGACAGGGGATATCGAGCTACACCTTC. It codes for CASSPGQGISSYTF.

Only one count was recorded for this clonotype. The V and J genes are TRBV6-2 or TRBV6-3 and TRBJ1-1; 8 bases line up with TRBD1. CDR3 length: 13 residues. J was trimmed by 6 bases and V by 8 bases; bases with no gene match: 8. Germline V CDR1 and CDR2: MNHEY, SVGEGT. CDR3 coding DNA: TGTGCCAGCGGCAGGGGGCGAAGTGCTGAAGCTTTCTTT. The encoded protein is CASGRGRSAEAFF.

The gene calls are TRBV7-8 and TRBJ1-6; possible D gene TRBD1, 6 bases. Germline lookup yields CDR1 SGHVS and CDR2 FQNEAQ. This CDR3 is 14 amino acids long. Deletions cut 3 bases from V and 6 bases from J, with 9 bases between. The CDR3 sequence is CASSLAGVNSPLHF. CDR3 DNA sequence: TGTGCCAGCAGCTTGGCAGGGGTTAATTCACCCCTCCACTTT.

The chain recombines TRBV19 with TRBJ2-5; the D gene is possibly TRBD2 (6 bases). This CDR3 is 15 amino acids long. The V gene lost 4 bases and the J gene lost 2 bases, with 14 bases spanning the gap. Germline V gene sequence: CDR1 LNHDA, CDR2 SQIVND (reference sequence). The CDR3 DNA follows: TGTGCCAGTAGTACCCATGGGGGGAAGCAAGAGACCCAGTACTTC. Its protein product is CASSTHGGKQETQYF.

V and J are TRBV4-1 and TRBJ2-7, with a possible D match to TRBD2 (6 bases). Germline CDR1 and CDR2: MGHRA and YSYEKL. The CDR3 is 14 residues long. With 3 bases removed from V and 5 bases from J, the gap between germline ends came to 14 bases. CDR3 protein: CASSQRGSFNEQYF. The CDR3 DNA follows: TGCGCCAGCAGCCAGCGGGGATCCTTCAACGAGCAGTACTTC.

The V gene is TRBV11-2, the J gene TRBJ2-1; no firm D call. This CDR3 contains 13 residues. CDR1 and CDR2 (germline): SGHAT, FQNNGV. The germline V and J ends were trimmed by 2 bases and 6 bases, with 8 bases remaining between them. The CDR3 sequence is CASSLPARNEQFF. CDR3 DNA: TGTGCCAGCAGCTTACCCGCACGCAATGAGCAGTTCTTC.

This clonotype was seen a handful of times. The CDR3 sequence: CASSRTLGGRTGELFF. The CDR3, as DNA: TGTGCCAGCAGCCGAACACTAGGGGGCCGCACCGGGGAGCTGTTTTTT. The chain couples TRBV5-4 to TRBJ2-2; TRBD1 matches 7 bases. The CDR3 sequence is 16 residues long. Germline CDR1 is SGHNT and CDR2 is YYREEE (reference sequence). The ends lost 4 bases at V and 4 bases at J; junction bases unmatched: 10.

This chain links TRBV12-3 or TRBV12-4 with TRBJ1-5; possibly TRBD1 for D (5 bases). Trimming left V 5 bases short and J 6 bases short, with 5 bases between. The CDR3 covers 11 residues. This CDR3 is CASSQGQPQHF. The CDR3 DNA sequence: TGTGCCAGCAGTCAGGGTCAGCCCCAGCATTTT.

The V call is TRBV23-1, the J call TRBJ2-6; D might be TRBD1 or TRBD2, each matching 6 bases. TRBV23-1 is recorded as an ORF, its role being uncertain. There are 18 residues in the CDR3. V lost 7 bases and J 0 bases, leaving 19 bases between the germline ends. The CDR3 loop reads CASTRKGGMGSGANVLTF. The DNA for the CDR3 is TGCGCCAGCACCAGAAAAGGGGGGATGGGCTCTGGGGCCAACGTCCTGACTTTC.

CDR3 region: CASRGAGGGPNEQFF. Written as DNA, the CDR3 is TGCGCCAGCAGGGGGGCAGGGGGGGGTCCCAATGAGCAGTTCTTC. The chain joins TRBV10-2 to TRBJ2-1; D is possibly TRBD1 or TRBD2 (7 bases each). Germline CDR1 WSHSY, CDR2 SAAADI. The CDR3 covers 15 residues. Trimming removed 6 bases from V and 6 bases from J, with 18 bases in between.

The chain has TRBV28 and TRBJ2-7; D possibly corresponds to TRBD1 (6 bases). This CDR3 is built from 14 residues. Between the trimmed V and J ends, which lost 3 bases and 2 bases, there was a span of 11 bases. CDR1 is MDHEN, CDR2 SYDVKM, per germline. CDR3 in amino acids: CASSLDRKTYEQYF. The DNA of the CDR3 is TGTGCCAGCAGTTTGGACAGAAAAACCTACGAGCAGTACTTC.

The chain uses TRBV18 and TRBJ1-4; D is possibly TRBD1 (6 bases). This CDR3 is 13 amino acids long. Germline CDR1 is KGHSH and CDR2 is LQKENI. The ends were cut back, 5 bases at V and 5 bases at J, with 9 bases in the middle. CDR3 sequence reads: CASSRDTNEKLFF. Here the CDR3 DNA reads TGTGCCAGCTCAAGGGACACAAATGAAAAACTGTTTTTT.

The CDR3, as DNA: TGTGCCTGGAGTGGTAGAGGGGGGGCTCAGGATGGCTACACCTTC. Translating it yields CAWSGRGGAQDGYTF. J is TRBJ1-2 and V is TRBV30, with D tentatively TRBD1 (6 bases). With 1 base removed from V and 6 bases from J, the gap between germline ends came to 18 bases. Germline V lookup: CDR1 GTSNPN, CDR2 SVGIG (reference sequence). This CDR3 comprises 15 residues.

The chain employs TRBV6-2 or TRBV6-3 and TRBJ2-7; D gene uncertain. This CDR3 is built from 12 residues. Per the germline V gene, CDR1 is MNHEY and CDR2 is SVGEGT. Between the trimmed V and J ends, which lost 11 bases and 4 bases, there was a span of 15 bases. The CDR3: CASKPIGYEQYF. CDR3 coding DNA: TGTGCCTCAAAACCGATCGGTTACGAGCAGTACTTC.